This TCR beta chain was obtained from a study of shared clonotypes between healthy human individuals. CD45RO-negative, CCR7-positively selected cells formed the naive CD8 fraction, excluding terminally differentiated effector memory CD45RA+ cells. Sequencing was performed with immunoSEQ multiplex PCR; in TCRdb, only in-frame clones are kept and a portion is missing. The sample consists of some 2,000,000 clones, about 94% of them appearing once. This clone was observed a few times. With 2 bases clipped from V and 0 bases from J, the junction kept 2 bases outside the gene matches. Germline-derived CDR1 and CDR2 are GTSNPN and SVGIG (reference sequence). The CDR3 covers 14 residues.

This clonotype was obtained from a man aged 18 to 30 in good health. This chain links TRBV30 with TRBJ2-3, with 7 bases that match TRBD1. Material for sequencing was naive CD8+ T cells sorted from blood. The CDR3 bases are TGTGCCTGGAGTAACAGGGGTAGCACAGATACGCAGTATTTT. This sequence encodes CAWSNRGSTDTQYF. The full variable domain, in which reference TRBV30 and TRBJ2-3 provide the parts outside the CDR3, is SQTIHQWPATLVQPVGSPLSLECTVEGTSNPNLYWYRQAAGRGLQLLFYSVGIGQISSEVPQNLSASRPQDRQFILSSKKLLLSDSGFYLCAWSNRGSTDTQYFGPGTRLTVL.